A selection of T cell receptor beta chains follows, all from one sample in a study of blood T cell repertoires in COVID-19. Libraries were prepared by immunoSEQ multiplex PCR; TCRdb keeps only in-frame clonotypes and omits some of them. In the table there are over 100,000 clones, over 75% of which are singletons. Sequenced material: peripheral blood. The receptors come from a man older than 75 with acute or convalescent COVID-19. Both conserved end residues are part of each CDR3. The order of the fields is V gene, J gene, D gene, clone size, CDR3 length, CDR3 DNA, CDR3 protein. A D gene is named only where the DNA matches it firmly. Some rows have no size entry. The others give once, few or many, or a class for an expanded clone.

V: TRBV10-3
J: TRBJ2-3
D: TRBD2
size: once
length: 12
DNA: TGTGCCATCAGTGATCAAGGGACTAGTCTGCATTTT
CDR3: CAISDQGTSLHF

V: TRBV2
J: TRBJ2-1
D: TRBD2
size: -
length: 14
DNA: TGTGCCAGCTATAGCGGGAAAGTTTACAATGAGCAGTTCTTC
CDR3: CASYSGKVYNEQFF

V: TRBV2
J: TRBJ2-1
D: -
size: -
length: 12
DNA: TGTGCCAGCAGTGATCTTGCGTATGAGCAGTTCTTC
CDR3: CASSDLAYEQFF

V: TRBV6-5
J: TRBJ1-2
D: TRBD1
size: -
length: 14
DNA: TGTGCCAGCAACCAGGGGGCAGGCTTGGGCGGCTACACCTTC
CDR3: CASNQGAGLGGYTF

V: TRBV6-4
J: TRBJ1-1
D: -
size: -
length: 13
DNA: TGTGCCAGCAGCAGACAGGTTAACACTGAAGCTTTCTTT
CDR3: CASSRQVNTEAFF

V: TRBV18
J: TRBJ2-7
D: TRBD2
size: -
length: 17
DNA: TGTGCCAGCTCACCACCCGTTGGGGCTAGCGGAGCCCACGAGCAGTACTTC
CDR3: CASSPPVGASGAHEQYF

V: TRBV11-2
J: TRBJ2-7
D: TRBD2
size: -
length: 18
DNA: TGTGCCAGCAGCCCACGACTAGCGGGAGGCCGCGGGTCCTACGAGCAGTACTTC
CDR3: CASSPRLAGGRGSYEQYF

V: TRBV18
J: TRBJ1-1
D: -
size: -
length: 14
DNA: TGTGCCAGCTCACCGGGGGGAGTGGGGACTGAAGCTTTCTTT
CDR3: CASSPGGVGTEAFF

V: TRBV5-1
J: TRBJ2-2
D: -
size: -
length: 15
DNA: TGCGCCAGCAGCTTGGTATATGCGAACACCGGGGAGCTGTTTTTT
CDR3: CASSLVYANTGELFF

V: TRBV7-3
J: TRBJ2-2
D: -
size: -
length: 14
DNA: TGTGCTTCCGGTGGCGGGGCGAACACCGGGGAGCTGTTTTTT
CDR3: CASGGGANTGELFF

V: TRBV28
J: TRBJ2-1
D: -
size: once
length: 16
DNA: TGTGCCAGCAGTGCCCTCACTAGTGTGGCCTACAATGAGCAGTTCTTC
CDR3: CASSALTSVAYNEQFF

V: TRBV5-1
J: TRBJ1-3
D: TRBD1
size: -
length: 16
DNA: TGCGCCAGCACACAAGGACAGGGTGTATCTGGAAACACCATATATTTT
CDR3: CASTQGQGVSGNTIYF

V: TRBV5-1
J: TRBJ1-1
D: -
size: -
length: 15
DNA: TGCGCCAGCACCCTTTGGAGCGGGCGAGACACTGAAGCTTTCTTT
CDR3: CASTLWSGRDTEAFF

V: TRBV5-1
J: TRBJ1-2
D: -
size: -
length: 14
DNA: TGCGCCAGCAGCTTGGCCTTGGACAGCTATGGCTACACCTTC
CDR3: CASSLALDSYGYTF

V: TRBV4-2
J: TRBJ2-1
D: TRBD1
size: -
length: 15
DNA: TGTGCCAGCAGCCAACAGGGGGCGCAAACGTTAGAGCAGTTCTTC
CDR3: CASSQQGAQTLEQFF

V: TRBV7-2
J: TRBJ2-3
D: TRBD2
size: once
length: 17
DNA: TGTGCCAGCAGCTTAGCCCTGACTAGCGGGGCCACAGATACGCAGTATTTT
CDR3: CASSLALTSGATDTQYF

V: TRBV7-9
J: TRBJ2-7
D: TRBD1
size: -
length: 15
DNA: TGTGCCAGCAGCGCCTGGGAGACAGGGGTCGACGAGCAGTACTTC
CDR3: CASSAWETGVDEQYF

V: TRBV19
J: TRBJ2-7
D: TRBD2
size: -
length: 15
DNA: TGTGCCAGTAAGGCGGGAGGGCTAATTCAAGGCGAGCAGTACTTC
CDR3: CASKAGGLIQGEQYF

V: TRBV24-1
J: TRBJ2-3
D: TRBD2
size: few
length: 15
DNA: TGTGCCACCAGTGTGCTAGCGGGAGCCACAGATACGCAGTATTTT
CDR3: CATSVLAGATDTQYF

V: TRBV27
J: TRBJ2-1
D: TRBD2
size: once
length: 17
DNA: TGTGCCAGCAGTTTCCAAAGCGGGGGCCCCTCCTACAATGAGCAGTTCTTC
CDR3: CASSFQSGGPSYNEQFF

V: TRBV3-1/TRBV3-2
J: TRBJ2-3
D: TRBD2
size: -
length: 17
DNA: TGTGCCAGCAGCCTTAATCGACTAGCGGGAGGGGCAGATACGCAGTATTTT
CDR3: CASSLNRLAGGADTQYF

V: TRBV30
J: TRBJ2-1
D: TRBD2
size: -
length: 15
DNA: TGTGCCTGGAGTAAAGGGACTAGCGGGAGGAATGAGCAGTTCTTC
CDR3: CAWSKGTSGRNEQFF

V: TRBV11-3
J: TRBJ1-1
D: -
size: -
length: 14
DNA: TGTGCCAGCAGCGCTGAGGGTCTGAACACTGAAGCTTTCTTT
CDR3: CASSAEGLNTEAFF

V: TRBV10-3
J: TRBJ1-5
D: -
size: few
length: 13
DNA: TGTGCCATCAGTGGGGGAGTCAATCAGCCCCAGCATTTT
CDR3: CAISGGVNQPQHF

V: TRBV11-2
J: TRBJ1-5
D: -
size: few
length: 14
DNA: TGTGCCAGCAGCTTAGGGACGGGGAATCAGCCCCAGCATTTT
CDR3: CASSLGTGNQPQHF

V: TRBV2
J: TRBJ2-4
D: -
size: -
length: 16
DNA: TGTGCCAGCAGTGACCAGCGGACGATAGCCAAAAACATTCAGTACTTC
CDR3: CASSDQRTIAKNIQYF

V: TRBV28
J: TRBJ2-7
D: -
size: once
length: 12
DNA: TGTGCCAGCAGCCGGGAACCCTACGAGCAGTACTTC
CDR3: CASSREPYEQYF

V: TRBV24-1
J: TRBJ1-3
D: -
size: -
length: 12
DNA: TGTGCCACCTCTCGGGAGGGAAACACCATATATTTT
CDR3: CATSREGNTIYF

V: TRBV9
J: TRBJ2-3
D: -
size: -
length: 12
DNA: TGTGCCAGCAGCGGCCCGAGAGATACGCAGTATTTT
CDR3: CASSGPRDTQYF

V: TRBV7-9
J: TRBJ2-5
D: TRBD2
size: -
length: 16
DNA: TGTGCCAGCAGCTCGCAGGCGGGGGGCCGCCAAGAGACCCAGTACTTC
CDR3: CASSSQAGGRQETQYF

V: TRBV16
J: TRBJ2-5
D: TRBD1
size: -
length: 12
DNA: TGTGCCAGCAGCCAATACAGGGGGACCCAGTACTTC
CDR3: CASSQYRGTQYF

V: TRBV6-5
J: TRBJ2-3
D: -
size: once
length: 15
DNA: TGTGCCAGCAGGGCCGCAAGCGCGGGCACAGATACGCAGTATTTT
CDR3: CASRAASAGTDTQYF

V: TRBV7-9
J: TRBJ1-6
D: TRBD1
size: -
length: 16
DNA: TGTGCCAGCAGCTCCCCGTTGACAGGGGGTAATTCACCCCTCCACTTT
CDR3: CASSSPLTGGNSPLHF

V: TRBV7-9
J: TRBJ1-6
D: TRBD1
size: -
length: 13
DNA: TGTGCCAGCAGCGGGACAGGCGGATCACCCCTCCACTTT
CDR3: CASSGTGGSPLHF

V: TRBV19
J: TRBJ2-6
D: -
size: -
length: 18
DNA: TGTGCCAGTAGTACCTCCGGGCAGGTACTAGCAGGGGCCAACGTCCTGACTTTC
CDR3: CASSTSGQVLAGANVLTF

V: TRBV29-1
J: TRBJ1-1
D: -
size: -
length: 11
DNA: TGCAGCGTTGTTACGGGCACTGAAGCTTTCTTT
CDR3: CSVVTGTEAFF

V: TRBV11-2
J: TRBJ2-3
D: TRBD2
size: -
length: 17
DNA: TGTGCCAGCAGCTTAGTCTATAGCGGGGGGGGCACAGATACGCAGTATTTT
CDR3: CASSLVYSGGGTDTQYF

V: TRBV4-1
J: TRBJ1-6
D: -
size: many
length: 13
DNA: TGCGCCAGCAGCCAGGTCCGAGGGGGACCCCTCCACTTT
CDR3: CASSQVRGGPLHF

V: TRBV19
J: TRBJ1-1
D: -
size: -
length: 14
DNA: TGTGCCAGTAGTGGCAGGGGTGTGAACACTGAAGCTTTCTTT
CDR3: CASSGRGVNTEAFF

V: TRBV7-9
J: TRBJ1-1
D: -
size: -
length: 12
DNA: TGTGCCAGCAGCTCCTCGAACACTGAAGCTTTCTTT
CDR3: CASSSSNTEAFF

V: TRBV7-8
J: TRBJ2-1
D: -
size: -
length: 15
DNA: TGTGCCAGCAGCTTAGCTGGACAGCTCTACAATGAGCAGTTCTTC
CDR3: CASSLAGQLYNEQFF

V: TRBV5-1
J: TRBJ1-1
D: -
size: -
length: 14
DNA: TGCGCCAGCAGCTTAGGCGGGATGAACACTGAAGCTTTCTTT
CDR3: CASSLGGMNTEAFF